These 13 T cell receptor beta chains were sequenced from one sample in a study of Siglec-9 on CD8 T cells in melanoma. The repertoire was sequenced with immunoSEQ multiplex PCR; TCRdb's copy has only in-frame clones and lacks some. The profile shows about 36,000 clones, about 86% of them singletons. The sample was Siglec-9- CD8+ T cells sorted from blood. The receptors originated from a human donor in good health.

The chain uses TRBV21-1 and TRBJ1-2. TRBV21-1 is shown as a pseudogene. The CDR3 runs 17 residues. The CDR3 loop reads CASSFLAAPGRNYGYTF. The CDR3 region has the DNA TGTGCCAGCAGCTTCCTGGCAGCCCCGGGGCGTAACTATGGCTACACCTTC.

The genes are TRBV6-6 and TRBJ2-7, with 7 bases that match TRBD1. This CDR3 has 15 amino acids. V was clipped by 1 base and J by 3 bases; unmatched bases: 6. Germline assignment: CDR1 MNHNY and CDR2 SVGAGI (reference sequence). The CDR3 region is CASSYWGQNHYEQYF. CDR3 sequence (DNA): TGTGCCAGCAGTTACTGGGGACAGAACCACTACGAGCAGTACTTC.

This clone has just one count. The chain carries TRBV19 and TRBJ2-7, with 11 nucleotides matching TRBD2. V lost 4 bases and J lost 4; bases outside the gene matches: 6. Germline lookup yields CDR1 LNHDA and CDR2 SQIVND (reference sequence). This CDR3 contains 15 residues. The CDR3 sequence is CASSTTSGSTYEQYF. The CDR3 DNA follows: TGTGCCAGTAGTACTACTAGCGGGAGTACGTACGAGCAGTACTTC. The full variable domain, its missing parts supplied by reference TRBV19 and TRBJ2-7, is DGGITQSPKYLFRKEGQNVTLSCEQNLNHDAMYWYRQDPGQGLRLIYYSQIVNDFQKGDIAEGYSVSREKKESFPLTVTSAQKNPTAFYLCASSTTSGSTYEQYFGPGTRLTVT.

The chain joins TRBV15 to TRBJ2-3; D gene ambiguous. The CDR3 consists of 14 residues. CDR1 is LNHNV, CDR2 YYDKDF, per germline (reference sequence). Trimming left V 1 base short and J 4 bases short, with 9 bases between. The CDR3 DNA reads as TGTGCCACCAGCAGAGGCTCGGGCCCAGATACGCAGTATTTT. Translation: CATSRGSGPDTQYF.

CDR3 amino acids: CASSRGQNTGELFF. CDR3 bases: TGCGCCAGCAGCCGCGGACAGAACACCGGGGAGCTGTTTTTT. The V gene is TRBV4-1, the J gene TRBJ2-2, with TRBD1 as a possible D gene (5 bases). The germline CDR1 and CDR2 sequences are MGHRA and YSYEKL. With 4 bases removed from V and 1 base from J, the gap between germline ends came to 7 bases. The CDR3 covers 14 residues.

The rearrangement links TRBV7-6 to TRBJ1-3; D is unclear. The V gene's germline CDR1 is SGHVS and CDR2 FNYEAQ. V was pared by 1 base and J by 2 bases, with 9 bases between. This CDR3 is 15 amino acids long. DNA of the CDR3: TGTGCCAGCAGCTTAGAGATTGAGACTGGAAACACCATATATTTT. This sequence encodes CASSLEIETGNTIYF.

The V and J genes are TRBV10-2 and TRBJ2-7, with TRBD2 matching over 8 bases. The CDR3 is 13 residues long. The V segment lost 6 bases and the J segment 0 bases; nucleotides outside the gene matches: 1. Germline CDR1 WSHSY, CDR2 SAAADI. The CDR3 here is CASRREASYEQYF. CDR3 nucleotide sequence: TGCGCCAGCAGGCGGGAGGCCTCCTACGAGCAGTACTTC.

The chain carries TRBV7-3 and TRBJ1-4; D is undetermined. The CDR3 consists of 15 residues. The germline V and J ends were trimmed by 0 bases and 4 bases, with 9 bases remaining between them. The germline CDR1 and CDR2 sequences are SGHTA and FQGTGA. The CDR3 here is CASSLTGSRNEKLFF. For the CDR3, the DNA is TGTGCCAGCAGCTTAACCGGAAGTCGTAATGAAAAACTGTTTTTT.

The chain joins TRBV2 to TRBJ2-3; the match to TRBD1 covers 7 bases. Germline CDR1 SNHLY, CDR2 FYNNEI. CDR3 length: 14 amino acids. With V trimmed by 8 bases and J by 5 bases, 10 bases remained unmatched. The CDR3 spells CASAGQGVEDTQYF. The CDR3 DNA reads as TGTGCCAGCGCCGGGCAGGGGGTGGAAGATACGCAGTATTTT.

V usage is TRBV9 and J usage is TRBJ2-1; D is possibly TRBD2 (6 bases). Trimming left V 0 bases short and J 8 bases short, with 15 bases between. The CDR3 covers 15 residues. Germline lookup yields CDR1 SGDLS and CDR2 YYNGEE. The CDR3 coding sequence is TGTGCCAGCAGCGTAGACCCGGGAGCTAACGATGAGCAGTTCTTC. Protein: CASSVDPGANDEQFF.

In DNA form, the CDR3 reads TGTGCCAGCAGTGAGACCCCCACCGGGGAGCTGTTTTTT. Translating gives CASSETPTGELFF. The chain couples TRBV6-6 to TRBJ2-2; D remains unclear. This CDR3 comprises 13 residues. Germline CDR1 MNHNY, CDR2 SVGAGI (reference sequence). Trimming removed 5 bases at V and 4 bases at J, with 8 bases between.

This chain links TRBV5-4 with TRBJ2-1, with a possible D match to TRBD1 (5 bases). Germline values: CDR1 SGHNT, CDR2 YYREEE (reference sequence). Between the trimmed V and J ends, which lost 1 base and 7 bases, there was a span of 9 bases. CDR3 length: 13 residues. The CDR3 region is CASSLNPGNEQFF. The DNA of the CDR3 is TGTGCCAGCAGCTTGAACCCAGGGAATGAGCAGTTCTTC.

CDR3 loop: CASSYLAGDSSYNEQFF. The DNA for the CDR3 is TGTGCCAGCAGCTATCTAGCGGGGGATAGCTCCTACAATGAGCAGTTCTTC. This chain links TRBV7-2 with TRBJ2-1; 10 bases agree with TRBD2. Germline CDR1 reads SGHTA; CDR2 reads FQGNSA. With V trimmed by 4 bases and J by 0 bases, 6 bases remained unmatched. The CDR3 extends over 17 amino acids.